This T cell receptor (beta chain) was profiled in a study of a mutant IDH1 vaccine in newly diagnosed glioma. Background on the study: The sex distribution of treated patients was approximately 62% male and approximately 40% female, with a mean age of roughly 40 years. Earlier care involved radiotherapy, temozolomide, or both, and the majority received both.

The study, taken as a whole, reports: Immune responses induced by the vaccine were seen in 93.3% of patients, spanning multiple MHC alleles.

In the case of this clone: Antigen specificity is unknown.

The table came from immunoSEQ multiplex PCR; TCRdb's copy has only in-frame clones and leaves some out. The table has roughly 40,000 clones, 75% to 90% seen once; the top ten hold around 1.7%. Time point meaning: week 5, during vaccination. Each vaccine dose was 300 ug of mutant IDH1 20-mer peptide, with topical imiquimod. Donor diagnoses consisted of new WHO grade 3 or 4 IDH1-mutant, ATRX-lost astrocytomas. Source: PBMCs, taken from a glioma patient whose treatment included an IDH1 peptide vaccine. The origin of this receptor is a man aged 40-55 years with glioma.

The CDR3 nucleotides read TGCGCCAGCAGCTGGGGACAGGGACCCGGAAACACCATATATTTT. Its protein is CASSWGQGPGNTIYF. This sequence joins TRBV5-1 and TRBJ1-3, with 9 bases lining up with TRBD1. The CDR3 has 15 amino acids. Germline V gene data show CDR1 as SGHRS and CDR2 as YFSETQ. With V trimmed by 3 bases and J by 4 bases, 5 bases remained unmatched.